This T cell receptor beta chain was recovered during a study of Ad26.COV2.S vaccination and SARS-CoV-2 variants. At the level of the study: Of the COV1001 trial arms, the Ad26.COV2.S arm included the donor. The authors gave Ad26.COV2.S intramuscularly, either once or twice 56 days apart.

As for treatment: approximately 18 received Ad26.COV2.S at low or high dose, single or two shots; roughly five received placebo; per-sample allocation not given. Samples were taken on day 63 after the first vaccine or placebo injection. V shed 4 bases and J 3 bases; nucleotides not matched to a gene: 23. Germline CDR1 is LGHNA and CDR2 is YNFKEQ. This CDR3 has 22 residues. Profiled with immunoSEQ multiplex PCR; TCRdb holds only in-frame clones, not every one. Of about 440,000 clones listed, about nine tenths are singletons. The clonotype originates from a person aged 18-65 years who received the Ad26.COV2.S COVID-19 vaccine or a placebo. The sequenced sample was peripheral blood, obtained in a trial of Ad26.COV2.S vaccine versus placebo. This sequence joins TRBV4-2 and TRBJ2-3, with 12 bases aligning to TRBD2. Here the CDR3 reads CASSLHLMTTSGSLRETDTQYF. Written as DNA, the CDR3 is TGTGCCAGCAGCCTGCACTTGATGACGACTAGCGGGAGTTTAAGGGAAACAGATACGCAGTATTTT.